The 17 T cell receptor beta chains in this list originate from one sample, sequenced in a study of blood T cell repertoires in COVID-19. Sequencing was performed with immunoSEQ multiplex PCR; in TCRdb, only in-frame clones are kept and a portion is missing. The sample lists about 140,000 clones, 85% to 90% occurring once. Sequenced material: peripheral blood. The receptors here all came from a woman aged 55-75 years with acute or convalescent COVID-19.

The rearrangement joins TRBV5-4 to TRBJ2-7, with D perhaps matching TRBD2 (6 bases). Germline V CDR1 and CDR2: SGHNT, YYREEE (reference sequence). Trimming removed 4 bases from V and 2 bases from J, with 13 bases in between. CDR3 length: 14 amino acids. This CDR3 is CASSPRTNPYEQYF. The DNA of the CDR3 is TGTGCCAGCAGCCCAAGGACTAACCCCTACGAGCAGTACTTC. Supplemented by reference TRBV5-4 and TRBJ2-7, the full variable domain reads ETGVTQSPTHLIKTRGQQVTLRCSSQSGHNTVSWYQQALGQGPQFIFQYYREEENGRGNFPPRFSGLQFPNYSSELNVNALELDDSALYLCASSPRTNPYEQYFGPGTRLTVT.

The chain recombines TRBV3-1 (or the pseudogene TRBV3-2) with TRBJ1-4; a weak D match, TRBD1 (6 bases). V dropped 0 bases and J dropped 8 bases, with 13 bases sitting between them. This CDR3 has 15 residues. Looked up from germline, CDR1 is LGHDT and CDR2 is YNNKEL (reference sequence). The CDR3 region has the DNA TGTGCCAGCAGCCAAGAAGCAAGGGGGGGCGAAAAACTGTTTTTT. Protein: CASSQEARGGEKLFF.

As DNA, the CDR3 is TGCGCCAGAAAGACAGTTCGGAACACTGAAGCTTTCTTT. Translation: CARKTVRNTEAFF. This chain uses TRBV5-1 with TRBJ1-1; TRBD1 is a possible D gene (5 bases). Trimming removed 8 bases from V and 1 base from J, with 12 bases in between. The germline V gene has CDR1 SGHRS and CDR2 YFSETQ. The CDR3 runs 13 residues. The full variable domain, with the rest looked up from reference TRBV5-1 and TRBJ1-1, is KAGVTQTPRYLIKTRGQQVTLSCSPISGHRSVSWYQQTPGQGLQFLFEYFSETQRNKGNFPGRFSGRQFSNSRSEMNVSTLELGDSALYLCARKTVRNTEAFFGQGTRLTVV.

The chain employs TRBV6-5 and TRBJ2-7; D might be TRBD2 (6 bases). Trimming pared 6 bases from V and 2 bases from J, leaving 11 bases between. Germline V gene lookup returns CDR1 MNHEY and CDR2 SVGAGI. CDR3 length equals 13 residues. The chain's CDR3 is CASRQAGTYEQYF. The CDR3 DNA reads TGTGCCAGCAGACAGGCGGGAACCTACGAGCAGTACTTC.

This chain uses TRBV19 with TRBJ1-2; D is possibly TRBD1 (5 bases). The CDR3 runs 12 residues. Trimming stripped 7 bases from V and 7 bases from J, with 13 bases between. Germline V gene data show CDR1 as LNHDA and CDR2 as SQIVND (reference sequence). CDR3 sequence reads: CASMSRDFGYTF. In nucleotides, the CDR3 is TGTGCCAGTATGAGTAGGGACTTTGGCTACACCTTC.

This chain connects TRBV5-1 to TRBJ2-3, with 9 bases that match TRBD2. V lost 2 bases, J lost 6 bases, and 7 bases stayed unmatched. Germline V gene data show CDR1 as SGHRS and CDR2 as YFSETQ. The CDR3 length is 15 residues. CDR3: CASSFIGGGADTQYF. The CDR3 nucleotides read TGCGCCAGCAGCTTTATCGGCGGGGGGGCGGATACGCAGTATTTT.

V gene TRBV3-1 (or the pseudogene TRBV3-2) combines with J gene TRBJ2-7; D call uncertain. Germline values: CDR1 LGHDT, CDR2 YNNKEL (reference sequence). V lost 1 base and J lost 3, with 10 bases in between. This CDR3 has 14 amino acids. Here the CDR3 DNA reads TGTGCCAGCAGCCAAGGCCCAGCGTTCTACGAGCAGTACTTC. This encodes CASSQGPAFYEQYF.

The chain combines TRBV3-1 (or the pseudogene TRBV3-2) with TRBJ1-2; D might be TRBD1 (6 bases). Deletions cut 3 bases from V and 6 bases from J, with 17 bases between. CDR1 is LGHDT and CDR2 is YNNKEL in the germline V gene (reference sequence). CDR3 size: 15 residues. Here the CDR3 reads CASSQETQGWDGYTF. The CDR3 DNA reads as TGTGCCAGCAGCCAGGAAACACAGGGTTGGGATGGCTACACCTTC.

The CDR3 loop reads CASSYSAAKLFF. CDR3 sequence (DNA): TGTGCCAGCAGTTACTCGGCGGCAAAACTGTTTTTT. The rearrangement joins TRBV6-2 or TRBV6-3 to TRBJ1-4; D not certain. Trimming cost V 0 bases and J 10 bases, with 6 bases left between them. Per germline, CDR1 MNHEY and CDR2 SVGEGT. The CDR3 is 12 residues long.

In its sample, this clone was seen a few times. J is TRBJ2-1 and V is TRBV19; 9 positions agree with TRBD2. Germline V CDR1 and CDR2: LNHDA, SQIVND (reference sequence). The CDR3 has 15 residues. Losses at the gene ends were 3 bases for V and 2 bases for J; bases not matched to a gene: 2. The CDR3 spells CASSILAGTYNEQFF. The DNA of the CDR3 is TGTGCCAGTAGTATTCTAGCGGGGACCTACAATGAGCAGTTCTTC.

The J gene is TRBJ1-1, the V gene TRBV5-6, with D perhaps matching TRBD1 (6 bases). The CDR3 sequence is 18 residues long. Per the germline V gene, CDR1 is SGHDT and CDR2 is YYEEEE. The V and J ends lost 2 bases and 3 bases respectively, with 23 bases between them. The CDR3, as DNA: TGTGCCAGCAGCTTAATAGGGAAGTGGGGGCGAGAAGACACTGAAGCTTTCTTT. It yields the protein CASSLIGKWGREDTEAFF.

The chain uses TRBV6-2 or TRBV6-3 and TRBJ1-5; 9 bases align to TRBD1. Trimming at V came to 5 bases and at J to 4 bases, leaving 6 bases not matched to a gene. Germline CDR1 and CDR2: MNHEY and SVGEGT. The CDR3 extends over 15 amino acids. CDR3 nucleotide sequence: TGTGCCAGCAGTCAAACAGGGGGCTTAAATCAGCCCCAGCATTTT. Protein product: CASSQTGGLNQPQHF.

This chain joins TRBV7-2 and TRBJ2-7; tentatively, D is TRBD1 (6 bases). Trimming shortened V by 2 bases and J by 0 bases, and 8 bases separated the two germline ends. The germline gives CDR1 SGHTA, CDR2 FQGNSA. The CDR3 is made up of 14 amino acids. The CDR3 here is CASSLTGTSYEQYF. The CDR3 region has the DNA TGTGCCAGCAGCTTAACAGGGACCTCCTACGAGCAGTACTTC.

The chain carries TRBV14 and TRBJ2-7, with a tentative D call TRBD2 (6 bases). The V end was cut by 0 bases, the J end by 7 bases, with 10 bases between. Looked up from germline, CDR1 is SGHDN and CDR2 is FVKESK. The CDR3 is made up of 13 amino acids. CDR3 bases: TGTGCCAGCAGCCAAGATTGGCGGGGTGAGCAGTACTTC. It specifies CASSQDWRGEQYF.

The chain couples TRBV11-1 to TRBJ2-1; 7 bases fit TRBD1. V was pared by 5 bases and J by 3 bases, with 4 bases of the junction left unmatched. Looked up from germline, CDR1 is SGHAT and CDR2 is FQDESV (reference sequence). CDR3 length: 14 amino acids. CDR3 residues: CASSPGQDYNEQFF. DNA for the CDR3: TGTGCCAGCAGCCCAGGACAGGACTACAATGAGCAGTTCTTC.

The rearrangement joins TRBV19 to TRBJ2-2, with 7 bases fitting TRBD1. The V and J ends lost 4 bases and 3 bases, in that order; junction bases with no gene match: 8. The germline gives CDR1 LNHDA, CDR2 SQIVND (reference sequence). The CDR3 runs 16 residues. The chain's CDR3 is CASSTSTGYHTGELFF. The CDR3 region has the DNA TGTGCCAGTAGTACCTCGACAGGGTACCACACCGGGGAGCTGTTTTTT.

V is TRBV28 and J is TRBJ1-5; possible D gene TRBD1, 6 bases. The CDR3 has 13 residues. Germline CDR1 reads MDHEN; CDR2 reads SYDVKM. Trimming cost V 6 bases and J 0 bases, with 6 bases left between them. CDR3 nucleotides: TGTGCCAGCAGACAGGGTAGCAATCAGCCCCAGCATTTT. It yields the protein CASRQGSNQPQHF.